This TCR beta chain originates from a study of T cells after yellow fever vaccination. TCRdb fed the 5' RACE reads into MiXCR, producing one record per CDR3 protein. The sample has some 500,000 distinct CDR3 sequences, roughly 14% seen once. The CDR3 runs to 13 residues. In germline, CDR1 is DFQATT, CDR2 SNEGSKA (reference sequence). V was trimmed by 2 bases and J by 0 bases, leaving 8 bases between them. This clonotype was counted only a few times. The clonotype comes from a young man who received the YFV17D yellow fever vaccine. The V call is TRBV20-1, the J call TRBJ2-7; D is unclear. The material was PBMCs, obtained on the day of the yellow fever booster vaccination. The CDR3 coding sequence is TGCAGTGCTAGATATGACATCTCCTACGAGCAGTACTTC. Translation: CSARYDISYEQYF.